This T cell receptor beta chain is drawn from a study of monozygotic twins with inflammatory bowel disease. Study outcomes and limitations: IBD patients shared fewer clonotypes with other individuals than healthy twins, especially patients with disease activity signs. For IBD, no single strong associated signal or clonotype was supported.

A template switching step added UMIs, each with a 6-nucleotide sample barcode. For each CDR3 protein, TCRdb gives one entry from its re-call of the 5' RACE reads, without DNA. The sample yields 150,000 to 200,000 distinct CDR3 sequences, of which the top ten take up approximately 3%. Comment on this clonotype: As yet, its antigen is unknown.

This CDR3 region has 14 residues. Germline CDR1 reads SGHDT; CDR2 reads YYEEEE. The rearrangement uses TRBV5-6 and TRBJ2-5. The receptor was isolated from a human donor with ulcerative colitis or Crohn's disease, or a healthy co-twin of an affected twin (not recorded which). The sequencing input was blood. The CDR3: CASSHLDVGETQYF. The variable domain in full, completed from reference TRBV5-6 and TRBJ2-5, reads DAGVTQSPTHLIKTRGQQVTLRCSPKSGHDTVSWYQQALGQGPQFIFQYYEEEERQRGNFPDRFSGHQFPNYSSELNVNALLLGDSALYLCASSHLDVGETQYFGPGTRLLVL.